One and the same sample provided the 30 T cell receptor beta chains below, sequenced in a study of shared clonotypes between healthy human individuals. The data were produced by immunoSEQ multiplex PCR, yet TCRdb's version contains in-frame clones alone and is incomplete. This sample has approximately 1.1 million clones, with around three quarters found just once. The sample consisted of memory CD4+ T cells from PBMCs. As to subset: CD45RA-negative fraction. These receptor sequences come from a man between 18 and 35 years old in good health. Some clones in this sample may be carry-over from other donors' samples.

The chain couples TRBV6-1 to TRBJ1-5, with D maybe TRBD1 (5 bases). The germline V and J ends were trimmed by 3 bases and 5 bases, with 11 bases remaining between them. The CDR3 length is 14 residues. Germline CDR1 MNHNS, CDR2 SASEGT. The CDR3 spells CASSDRTNDQPQHF. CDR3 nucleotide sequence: TGTGCCAGCAGTGATCGGACAAATGATCAGCCCCAGCATTTT.

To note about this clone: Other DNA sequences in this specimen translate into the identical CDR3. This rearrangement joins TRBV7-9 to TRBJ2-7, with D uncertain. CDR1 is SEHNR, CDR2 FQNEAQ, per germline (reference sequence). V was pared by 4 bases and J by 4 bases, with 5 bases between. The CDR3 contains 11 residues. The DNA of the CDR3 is TGTGCCAGCAGCTCCCCATACGAGCAGTACTTC. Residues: CASSSPYEQYF.

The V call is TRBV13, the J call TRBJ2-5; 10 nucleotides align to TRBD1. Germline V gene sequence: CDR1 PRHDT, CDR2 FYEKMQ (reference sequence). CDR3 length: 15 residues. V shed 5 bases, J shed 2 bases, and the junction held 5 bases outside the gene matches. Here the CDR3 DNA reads TGTGCCAGCAGCCGAGGACAGGGGGGTCAAGAGACCCAGTACTTC. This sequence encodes CASSRGQGGQETQYF.

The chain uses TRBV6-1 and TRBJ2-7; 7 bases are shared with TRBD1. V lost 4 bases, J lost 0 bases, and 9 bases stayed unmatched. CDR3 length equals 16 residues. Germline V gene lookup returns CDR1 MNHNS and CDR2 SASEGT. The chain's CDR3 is CASSVATRTGSYEQYF. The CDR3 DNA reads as TGTGCCAGCAGTGTCGCCACCAGGACAGGCTCCTACGAGCAGTACTTC.

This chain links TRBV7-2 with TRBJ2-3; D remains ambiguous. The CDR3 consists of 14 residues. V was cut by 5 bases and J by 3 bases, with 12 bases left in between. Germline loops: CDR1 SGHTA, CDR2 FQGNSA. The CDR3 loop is CASSPVRATDTQYF. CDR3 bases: TGTGCCAGCAGCCCCGTTCGAGCAACAGATACGCAGTATTTT.

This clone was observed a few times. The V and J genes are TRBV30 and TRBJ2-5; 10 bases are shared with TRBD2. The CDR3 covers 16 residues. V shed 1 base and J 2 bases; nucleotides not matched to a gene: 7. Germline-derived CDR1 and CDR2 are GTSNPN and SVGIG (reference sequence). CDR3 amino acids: CAWSARLAGRQETQYF. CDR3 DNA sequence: TGTGCCTGGAGTGCTCGACTAGCGGGTAGGCAAGAGACCCAGTACTTC.

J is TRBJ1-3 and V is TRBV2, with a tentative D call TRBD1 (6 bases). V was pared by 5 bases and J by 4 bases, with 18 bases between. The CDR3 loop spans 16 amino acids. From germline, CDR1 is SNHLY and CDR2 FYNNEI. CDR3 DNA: TGTGCCAGCAGTCTCCTTTTCAGGGGAGCCGGAAACACCATATATTTT. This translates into CASSLLFRGAGNTIYF.

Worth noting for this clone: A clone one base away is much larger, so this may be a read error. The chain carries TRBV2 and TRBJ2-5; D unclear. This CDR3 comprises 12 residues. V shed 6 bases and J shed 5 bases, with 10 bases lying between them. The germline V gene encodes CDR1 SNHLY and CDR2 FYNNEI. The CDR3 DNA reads TGTGCCAGCAGCTACTCGAGGGAGACCCAGTACTTC. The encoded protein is CASSYSRETQYF.

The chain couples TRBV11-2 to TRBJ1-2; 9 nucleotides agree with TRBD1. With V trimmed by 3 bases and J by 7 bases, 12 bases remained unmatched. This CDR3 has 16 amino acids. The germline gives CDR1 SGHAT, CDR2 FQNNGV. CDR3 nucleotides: TGTGCCAGCAGCTTGGACAGGGGTCCGTCTTATAGTGGCTACACCTTC. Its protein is CASSLDRGPSYSGYTF.

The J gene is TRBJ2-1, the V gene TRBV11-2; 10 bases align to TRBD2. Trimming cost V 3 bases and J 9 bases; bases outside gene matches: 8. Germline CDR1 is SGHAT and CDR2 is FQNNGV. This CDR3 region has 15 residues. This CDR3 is CASSLGLAGVTEQFF. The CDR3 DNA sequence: TGTGCCAGCAGCTTGGGTCTAGCGGGAGTGACTGAGCAGTTCTTC.

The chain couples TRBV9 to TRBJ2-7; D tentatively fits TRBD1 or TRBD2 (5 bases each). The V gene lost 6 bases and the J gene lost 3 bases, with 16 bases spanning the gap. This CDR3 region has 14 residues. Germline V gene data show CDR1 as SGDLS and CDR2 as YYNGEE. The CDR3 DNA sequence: TGTGCCAGCACCCCGGGACCATGGAGCTACGAGCAGTACTTC. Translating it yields CASTPGPWSYEQYF.

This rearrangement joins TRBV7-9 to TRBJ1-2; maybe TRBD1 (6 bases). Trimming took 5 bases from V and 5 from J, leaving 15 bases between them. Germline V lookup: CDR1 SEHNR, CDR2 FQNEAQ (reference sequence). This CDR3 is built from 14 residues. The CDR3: CASSPQGRRYGYTF. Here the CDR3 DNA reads TGTGCCAGCAGCCCACAGGGAAGAAGGTATGGCTACACCTTC. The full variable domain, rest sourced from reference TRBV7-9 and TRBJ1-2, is DTGVSQNPRHKITKRGQNVTFRCDPISEHNRLYWYRQTLGQGPEFLTYFQNEAQLEKSRLLSDRFSAERPKGSFSTLEIQRTEQGDSAMYLCASSPQGRRYGYTFGSGTRLTVV.

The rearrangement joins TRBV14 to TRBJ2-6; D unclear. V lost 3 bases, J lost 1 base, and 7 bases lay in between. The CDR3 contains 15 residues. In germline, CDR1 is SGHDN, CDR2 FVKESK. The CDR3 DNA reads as TGTGCCAGCAGCCATCCCGGGTCTGGGGCCAACGTCCTGACTTTC. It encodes CASSHPGSGANVLTF.

CDR3 DNA sequence: TGTGCCAGCAGCCGCAACCTAGGTAGCACAGATACGCAGTATTTT. Translation: CASSRNLGSTDTQYF. The chain joins TRBV6-5 to TRBJ2-3; D is undetermined. Germline assignment: CDR1 MNHEY and CDR2 SVGAGI. The CDR3 extends over 15 amino acids. The V and J ends lost 6 bases and 0 bases respectively, with 13 bases between them.

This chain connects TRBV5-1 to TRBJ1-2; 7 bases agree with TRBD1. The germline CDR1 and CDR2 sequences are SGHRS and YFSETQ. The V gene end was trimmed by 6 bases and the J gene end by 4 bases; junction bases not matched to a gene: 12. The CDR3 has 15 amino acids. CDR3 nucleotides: TGCGCCAGCACCCAGTCAGGGGGTACCTCCTATGGCTACACCTTC. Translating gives CASTQSGGTSYGYTF.

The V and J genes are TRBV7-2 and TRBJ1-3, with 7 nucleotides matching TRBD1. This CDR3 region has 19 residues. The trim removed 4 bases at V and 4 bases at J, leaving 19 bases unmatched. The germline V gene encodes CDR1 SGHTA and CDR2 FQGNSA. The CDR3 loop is CASSSQMPGWRGQGNTIYF. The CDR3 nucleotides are TGTGCCAGCAGCTCCCAAATGCCTGGGTGGAGGGGGCAAGGAAACACCATATATTTT.

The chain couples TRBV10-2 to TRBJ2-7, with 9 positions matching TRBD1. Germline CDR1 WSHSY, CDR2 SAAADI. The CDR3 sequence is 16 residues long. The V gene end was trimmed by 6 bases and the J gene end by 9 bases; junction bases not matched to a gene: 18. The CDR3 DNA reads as TGCGCCAGCAGCTTCCCTTTGACAGGGGGACAAGACGGGCAGTACTTC. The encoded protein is CASSFPLTGGQDGQYF.

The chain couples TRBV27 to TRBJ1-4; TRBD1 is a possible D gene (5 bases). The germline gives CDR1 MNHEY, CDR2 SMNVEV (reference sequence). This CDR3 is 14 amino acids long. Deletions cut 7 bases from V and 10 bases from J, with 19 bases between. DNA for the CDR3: TGTGCCAGCACCCAGGGCAGGTTGAGTGGAAAACTGTTTTTT. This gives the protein CASTQGRLSGKLFF. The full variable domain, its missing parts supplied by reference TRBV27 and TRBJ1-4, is EAQVTQNPRYLITVTGKKLTVTCSQNMNHEYMSWYRQDPGLGLRQIYYSMNVEVTDKGDVPEGYKVSRKEKRNFPLILESPSPNQTSLYFCASTQGRLSGKLFFGSGTQLSVL.

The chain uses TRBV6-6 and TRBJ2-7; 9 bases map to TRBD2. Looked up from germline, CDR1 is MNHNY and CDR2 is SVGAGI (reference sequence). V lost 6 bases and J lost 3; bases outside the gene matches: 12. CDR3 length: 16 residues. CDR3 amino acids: CASRHAPGLAGYEQYF. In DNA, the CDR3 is TGTGCCAGCAGGCACGCCCCGGGACTAGCAGGCTACGAGCAGTACTTC.

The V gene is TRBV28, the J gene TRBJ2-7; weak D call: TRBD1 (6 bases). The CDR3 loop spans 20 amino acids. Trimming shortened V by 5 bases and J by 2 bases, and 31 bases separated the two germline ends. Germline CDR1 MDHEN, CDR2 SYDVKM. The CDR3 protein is CASSTISPGQPQGLPYEQYF. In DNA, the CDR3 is TGTGCCAGCAGTACTATATCCCCTGGACAGCCCCAGGGCCTTCCCTACGAGCAGTACTTC.

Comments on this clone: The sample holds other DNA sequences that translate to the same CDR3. In nucleotides, the CDR3 is TGTGCCAGCAGCTTAGATTCCAGGGACAATGAGCAGTTCTTC. It encodes CASSLDSRDNEQFF. V usage is TRBV11-3 and J usage is TRBJ2-1; the D gene is possibly TRBD1 (5 bases). CDR3 length equals 14 residues. The ends were cut back, 0 bases at V and 5 bases at J, with 8 bases in the middle. Germline loops: CDR1 SGHNT, CDR2 YENEEA. The full variable domain, its missing parts supplied by reference TRBV11-3 and TRBJ2-1, is EAGVVQSPRYKIIEKKQPVAFWCNPISGHNTLYWYLQNLGQGPELLIRYENEEAVDDSQLPKDRFSAERLKGVDSTLKIQPAELGDSAVYLCASSLDSRDNEQFFGPGTRLTVL.

The CDR3, as DNA: TGTGCCAGCAGCTTACCCCGGACAGGGGAGGAGACCCAGTACTTC. Amino acids: CASSLPRTGEETQYF. The chain couples TRBV5-4 to TRBJ2-5; 9 nucleotides align to TRBD1. The CDR3 consists of 15 residues. The J segment lost 5 bases and the V segment lost 2 bases, leaving 7 bases of the junction unmatched. Germline CDR1 is SGHNT and CDR2 is YYREEE (reference sequence). Supplemented by reference TRBV5-4 and TRBJ2-5, the full variable domain reads ETGVTQSPTHLIKTRGQQVTLRCSSQSGHNTVSWYQQALGQGPQFIFQYYREEENGRGNFPPRFSGLQFPNYSSELNVNALELDDSALYLCASSLPRTGEETQYFGPGTRLLVL.

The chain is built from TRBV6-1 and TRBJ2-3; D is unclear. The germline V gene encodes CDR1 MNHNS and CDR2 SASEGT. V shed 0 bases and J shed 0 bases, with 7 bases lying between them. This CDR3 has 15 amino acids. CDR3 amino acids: CASSEASQSTDTQYF. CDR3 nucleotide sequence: TGTGCCAGCAGTGAAGCGTCACAGAGCACAGATACGCAGTATTTT.

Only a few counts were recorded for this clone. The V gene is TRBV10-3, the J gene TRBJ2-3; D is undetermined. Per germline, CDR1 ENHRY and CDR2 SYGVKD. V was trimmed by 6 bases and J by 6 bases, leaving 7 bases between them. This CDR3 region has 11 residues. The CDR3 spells CAISQDDTQYF. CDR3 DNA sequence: TGTGCCATCAGCCAAGATGATACGCAGTATTTT.

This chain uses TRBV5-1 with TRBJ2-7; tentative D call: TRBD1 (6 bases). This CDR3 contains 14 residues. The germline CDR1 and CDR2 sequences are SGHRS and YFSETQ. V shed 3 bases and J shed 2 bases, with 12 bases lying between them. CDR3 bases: TGCGCCAGCAGCTCGGGACAAATGCCCTACGAGCAGTACTTC. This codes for CASSSGQMPYEQYF.

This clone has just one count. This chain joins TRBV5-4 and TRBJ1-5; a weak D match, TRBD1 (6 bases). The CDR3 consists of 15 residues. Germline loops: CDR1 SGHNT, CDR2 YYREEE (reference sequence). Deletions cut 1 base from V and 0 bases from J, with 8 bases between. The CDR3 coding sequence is TGTGCCAGCAGCTTGAAGGGGGATAGCAATCAGCCCCAGCATTTT. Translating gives CASSLKGDSNQPQHF.

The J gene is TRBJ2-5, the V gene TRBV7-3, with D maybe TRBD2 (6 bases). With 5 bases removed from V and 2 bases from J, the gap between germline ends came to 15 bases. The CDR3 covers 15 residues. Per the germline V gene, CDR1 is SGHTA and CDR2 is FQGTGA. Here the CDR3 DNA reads TGTGCCAGCAGCACACCCGGGGGTCAACAAGAGACCCAGTACTTC. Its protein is CASSTPGGQQETQYF.

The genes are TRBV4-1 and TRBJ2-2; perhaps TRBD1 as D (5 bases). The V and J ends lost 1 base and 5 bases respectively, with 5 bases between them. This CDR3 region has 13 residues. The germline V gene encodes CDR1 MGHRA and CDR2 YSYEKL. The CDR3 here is CASSQAGTGELFF. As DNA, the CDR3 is TGCGCCAGCAGCCAAGCAGGGACCGGGGAGCTGTTTTTT.

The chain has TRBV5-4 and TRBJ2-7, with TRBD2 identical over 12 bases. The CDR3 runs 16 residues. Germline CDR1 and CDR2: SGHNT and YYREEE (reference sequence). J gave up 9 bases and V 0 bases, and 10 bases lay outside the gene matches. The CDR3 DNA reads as TGTGCCAGCAGCTTGGAAGGACTAGCGGGGCCGGGGGGGCAGTACTTC. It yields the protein CASSLEGLAGPGGQYF.

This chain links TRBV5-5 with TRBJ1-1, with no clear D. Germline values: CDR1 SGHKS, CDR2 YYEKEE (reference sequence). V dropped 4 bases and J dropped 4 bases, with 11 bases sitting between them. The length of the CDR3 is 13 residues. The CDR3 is CASSLEIPTEAFF. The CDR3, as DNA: TGTGCCAGCAGCCTGGAAATTCCCACTGAAGCTTTCTTT.